This TCR beta chain comes out of a study of control samples from healthy donors and cancer patients. Trimming took 8 bases from V and 6 from J, leaving 10 bases between them. Germline V lookup: CDR1 WSHSY, CDR2 SAAADI. The length of the CDR3 is 11 residues. Only in-frame clones appear in the TCRdb table, and some are missing; sequencing was by immunoSEQ multiplex PCR. The sample lists some 120,000 clones; 93% were seen once. This clonotype was obtained from a man younger than 45 in good health. The specimen was blood. The J gene is TRBJ1-1, the V gene TRBV10-2, with a tentative D call TRBD1 (6 bases). Here the CDR3 reads CASHREAEAFF. CDR3 coding DNA: TGCGCCAGCCACAGGGAGGCTGAAGCTTTCTTT.